The entry below describes one TCR beta chain. This clone appeared a few times. There is no known antigen for this receptor. Base qualities are not provided; no much larger clone lies one nucleotide away. This sample is drawn from a study of the immune and genomic landscape of osteosarcoma (dated by TCRdb to the early 2020s). Broadly, across the study: The overall cohort comprised 40 to 50 pediatric and adult patients with high-grade osteosarcoma, with a median age at diagnosis of approximately 28 years (range about 5-90). The cohort was enriched for poor-risk disease, with approximately 79% showing unfavorable pathologic response to standard therapy and about 65% deceased. Patients in the overall cohort were around 60% male, and 75% to 80% presented with localized disease at diagnosis. The study profiled osteosarcoma specimens with whole genome, RNA and T-cell receptor sequencing plus immunohistochemistry and reverse phase protein arrays to define immunogenic potential. To characterize the osteosarcoma immunogenomic landscape, TCR sequencing results were integrated with transcriptome, protein array and immunostaining data. The goal of the study was to explain why immune checkpoint inhibitors show limited clinical activity in osteosarcoma. A couple of samples from the same tumor site were contributed by each of three patients. Points the paper makes about the study in general: Productive TCR clonality was low overall, averaging around 0.097 with a maximum of roughly 0.3, suggesting limited T-cell clonal expansion. No statistical method determined sample size because osteosarcoma is rare and all possible samples were collected. TCR productive clonality was greater in the immune-hot C3 cluster than in the cold C1 cluster, although TCR productive clonality remained low overall. Clonality benchmarks came from external normal skin and healthy peripheral blood data rather than matched normal tissue. In five cases, a single hyperexpanded clone dominated the repertoire, and each of these five cases had fewer than 100 T-cell clonotypes. Matched blood was collected from only two patients, alongside the frozen tumor specimens.

The ImmunoSEQ Assay (Adaptive Biotechnologies) was used to immunosequence the CDR3 regions of the TCR beta chain. The paper's data handling went like this. TCRB rearrangements, read counts, read proportions and gene usage were exported through the ImmunoSEQ Analyzer platform. T-cell clonality was computed as 1 minus Pielou's evenness on productive rearrangements. Clonal space homeostasis binned clonotypes as rare, small, medium, large or hyperexpanded (0.01 to 1 of the repertoire). TCR productive clonality was compared across immune clusters C1, C2 and C3 using the Wilcoxon rank sum test. TCRdb limited this immuneACCESS table to in-frame rearrangements with V and J called. A share of clones is missing; checked studies link under half to unresolved V genes, and the rest is unexplained. V and J calls and clone size come straight from that table; D and trimming were deduced from the DNA. Here the sample has roughly 1,400 clones; roughly 66% occur a single time. 36% of the sample is in the top ten clones.

Post-treatment primary, local recurrence and metastasis tumors from poor-prognosis patients were used as specimens. The metastasis specimens consisted of frozen osteosarcoma lung metastases that had been resected. The CDR1 and CDR2 encoded by the germline V gene (reference sequence) are MNHEY and SMNVEV. The germline V end is reduced by 5 bases and the J end by 4 bases; junction bases left unmatched: 3. The CDR3, from cysteine to phenylalanine, totals 13 residues. Only the CDR3 portion is preserved as DNA: 39 bases, with reading frame beginning at the first base. The receptor was isolated from a woman aged 25 to 39 with osteosarcoma. The age is the age at diagnosis. The sample taken for sequencing was metastatic tumor tissue from the lung. The sample's cell subset or site label, decoded: lung metastasis of osteosarcoma. Rearrangement joined TRBV27 to TRBJ2-7, with TRBD1 matching 9 junction bases. The CDR3 here reads CASSTGTGYEQYF. Here is the DNA: TGTGCCAGCAGTACCGGGACAGGGTACGAGCAGTACTTC.